The 8 T cell receptor beta chains below come from one sample, sequenced in a study of cytomegalovirus exposure and HLA in healthy donors. PCR primers comprised 60 Vbeta and 13 Jbeta primers. Assay: immunoSEQ multiplex PCR; the TCRdb copy retains only in-frame clones and omits some. The sample lists approximately 100,000 clones, about 70% seen once, with roughly 2.7% in the top ten. Sequencing used PBMCs. Receptor source: a man over 45 in good health and CMV-seropositive.

In its sample, this clone was seen once. The chain recombines TRBV2 with TRBJ2-5; 9 bases fit TRBD1. The CDR3 loop spans 15 amino acids. V gave up 4 bases and J gave up 2 bases; unmatched junction bases: 5. Germline V gene sequence: CDR1 SNHLY, CDR2 FYNNEI. CDR3 nucleotide sequence: TGTGCCAGCAGTGTCGGACAGGGGTCTCAAGAGACCCAGTACTTC. It codes for CASSVGQGSQETQYF.

In its sample, this clone was seen a few times. This chain links TRBV6-1 with TRBJ1-1; perhaps TRBD1 as D (5 bases). V lost 3 bases and J 3 bases, leaving 14 bases between the germline ends. The CDR3 length is 15 residues. CDR1 MNHNS and CDR2 SASEGT come from the germline V gene. The CDR3 nucleotides read TGTGCCAGCAGTGAGTGGGCAGGGAGGGACACTGAAGCTTTCTTT. It encodes CASSEWAGRDTEAFF.

The V and J genes are TRBV7-8 and TRBJ2-7, with 7 bases identical to TRBD1. Trimming removed 3 bases from V and 3 bases from J; junction bases left unmatched: 5. CDR3 length equals 14 residues. Looked up from germline, CDR1 is SGHVS and CDR2 is FQNEAQ. For the CDR3, the DNA is TGTGCCAGCAGCTTCCGACAGGGATTCTACGAGCAGTACTTC. Translating it yields CASSFRQGFYEQYF.

This clone was seen once. The V and J genes are TRBV9 and TRBJ1-1; no reliable D call. Germline CDR1 is SGDLS and CDR2 is YYNGEE. CDR3 length: 14 amino acids. V was trimmed by 0 bases and J by 5 bases, leaving 11 bases between them. CDR3: CASSVATVGTEAFF. The DNA for the CDR3 is TGTGCCAGCAGCGTAGCTACAGTGGGTACTGAAGCTTTCTTT. Combining the CDR3 with reference TRBV9 and TRBJ1-1 gives the whole variable domain DSGVTQTPKHLITATGQRVTLRCSPRSGDLSVYWYQQSLDQGLQFLIQYYNGEERAKGNILERFSAQQFPDLHSELNLSSLELGDSALYFCASSVATVGTEAFFGQGTRLTVV.

The genes are TRBV5-1 and TRBJ2-1; TRBD1 agrees at 9 bases. Germline assignment: CDR1 SGHRS and CDR2 YFSETQ. V was clipped by 3 bases and J by 7 bases; unmatched bases: 14. The CDR3 has 17 amino acids. CDR3 sequence: CASSSPGGQGYLNEQFF. CDR3 nucleotides: TGCGCCAGCAGCTCTCCTGGGGGACAGGGTTACTTAAATGAGCAGTTCTTC. The full variable domain, in which reference TRBV5-1 and TRBJ2-1 provide the parts outside the CDR3, is KAGVTQTPRYLIKTRGQQVTLSCSPISGHRSVSWYQQTPGQGLQFLFEYFSETQRNKGNFPGRFSGRQFSNSRSEMNVSTLELGDSALYLCASSSPGGQGYLNEQFFGPGTRLTVL.

This clone was picked up one time. This sequence joins TRBV2 and TRBJ2-2; D is undetermined. Germline V CDR1 and CDR2: SNHLY, FYNNEI. The CDR3 is 16 residues long. V was clipped by 6 bases and J by 6 bases, with 20 bases between them. The CDR3 loop is CASSGGYGQMSGELFF. CDR3 DNA sequence: TGTGCCAGCAGCGGCGGCTATGGCCAGATGTCCGGGGAGCTGTTTTTT. The entire variable domain, with the rest obtained from reference TRBV2 and TRBJ2-2, is as follows: EPEVTQTPSHQVTQMGQEVILRCVPISNHLYFYWYRQILGQKVEFLVSFYNNEISEKSEIFDDQFSVERPDGSNFTLKIRSTKLEDSAMYFCASSGGYGQMSGELFFGEGSRLTVL.

The CDR3 sequence: CASKLGGGPYYEQYF. The CDR3 nucleotides are TGTGCCAGCAAATTGGGAGGGGGGCCGTACTACGAGCAGTACTTC. J is TRBJ2-7 and V is TRBV27, with a tentative D call TRBD2 (7 bases). This CDR3 spans 15 amino acids. V was trimmed by 7 bases and J by 3 bases, leaving 19 bases between them. The germline CDR1 and CDR2 sequences are MNHEY and SMNVEV (reference sequence).

Worth noting for this clone: At one of its ends the junction is not consistent with the germline gene, which may arise from a read error. V and J are TRBV9 and TRBJ2-3; 12 positions agree with TRBD2. Germline V gene data show CDR1 as SGDLS and CDR2 as YYNGEE. This CDR3 region has 14 residues. This chain's CDR3 is CASSVGLAGGPDGF. CDR3 nucleotides: TGTGCCAGCAGCGTAGGTCTAGCGGGAGGGCCTGACGGATTT.